This T cell receptor beta chain was sequenced in a study of cytomegalovirus exposure and HLA in healthy donors. Study findings and constraints: Cytomegalovirus association was listed for approximately 150 TCR beta chains. Diagnosis of cytomegalovirus status made by the classifier reportedly showed high specificity and sensitivity. Researchers reported that a few CMV-associated chains were confirmed in vitro as CMV antigen-specific.

As regards this clone: Its matching antigen is unknown.

Germline loops: CDR1 SGHDT, CDR2 YYEEEE. This CDR3 has 14 residues. Germline trimming cut 4 bases from V and 3 bases from J; bases unmatched to any gene: 4. Some clones are missing from TCRdb's copy, which holds only in-frame ones; the method was immunoSEQ multiplex PCR. Of about 110,000 clones listed, approximately 89% are singletons. The specimen was PBMCs. The source of this sequence is a woman between 18 and 30 years old in good health and CMV-seronegative. The genes are TRBV5-6 and TRBJ2-7; TRBD1 aligns across 10 bases. This chain's CDR3 is CASSPWTGGYEQYF. In DNA, the CDR3 is TGTGCCAGCAGCCCATGGACAGGGGGCTACGAGCAGTACTTC.